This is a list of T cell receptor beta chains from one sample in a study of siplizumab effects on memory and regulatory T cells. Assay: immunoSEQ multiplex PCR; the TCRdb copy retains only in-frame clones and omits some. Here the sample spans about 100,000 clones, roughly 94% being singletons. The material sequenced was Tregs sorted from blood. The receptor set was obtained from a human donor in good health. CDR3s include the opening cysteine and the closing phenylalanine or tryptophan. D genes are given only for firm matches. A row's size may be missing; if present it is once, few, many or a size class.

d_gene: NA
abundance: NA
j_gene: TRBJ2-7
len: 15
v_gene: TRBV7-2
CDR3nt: TGTGCCAGCAGCTTAGGTAGCGGAGAAGCCTACGAGCAGTACTTC
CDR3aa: CASSLGSGEAYEQYF

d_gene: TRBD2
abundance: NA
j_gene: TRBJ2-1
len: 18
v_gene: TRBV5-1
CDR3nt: TGCGCCAGCAGCTATAGGGGGACTAGCGGGAGCTCCTACAATGAGCAGTTCTTC
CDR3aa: CASSYRGTSGSSYNEQFF

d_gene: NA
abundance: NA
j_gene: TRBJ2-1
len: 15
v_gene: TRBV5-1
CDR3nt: TGCGCCAGCAGCTTGGCCGCGTCAGGGGTGGGTGAGCAGTTCTTC
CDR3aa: CASSLAASGVGEQFF

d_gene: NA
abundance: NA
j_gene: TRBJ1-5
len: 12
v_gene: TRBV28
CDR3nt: TGTGCCAGCAGTCTCACGCGTCAGCCCCAGCATTTT
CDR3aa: CASSLTRQPQHF

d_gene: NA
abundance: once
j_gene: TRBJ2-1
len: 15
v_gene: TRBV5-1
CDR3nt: TGCGCCAGCGCAGCTCTTGCGGGTTCCTACAATGAGCAGTTCTTC
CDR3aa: CASAALAGSYNEQFF

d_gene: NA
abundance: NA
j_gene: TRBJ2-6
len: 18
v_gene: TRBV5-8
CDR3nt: TGTGCCAGCAGCTTGGGGCGCCGGACCCACTCTGGGGCCAACGTCCTGACTTTC
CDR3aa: CASSLGRRTHSGANVLTF

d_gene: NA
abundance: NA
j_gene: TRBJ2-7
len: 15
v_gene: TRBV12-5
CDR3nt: TGTGCTAGTGGTTTGGGTGACGCCGGCTCCTACGAGCAGTACTTC
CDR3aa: CASGLGDAGSYEQYF

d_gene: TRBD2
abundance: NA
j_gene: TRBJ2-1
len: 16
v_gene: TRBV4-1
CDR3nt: TGCGCCAGCAGCTATGCCCGACTAGCGGGAAGGAATGAGCAGTTCTTC
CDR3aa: CASSYARLAGRNEQFF

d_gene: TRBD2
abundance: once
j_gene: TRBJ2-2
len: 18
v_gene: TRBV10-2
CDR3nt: TGCGCCAGCAGTGAGCGGGGCTTTAGCGGGAGATTGACCGGGGAGCTGTTTTTT
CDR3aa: CASSERGFSGRLTGELFF

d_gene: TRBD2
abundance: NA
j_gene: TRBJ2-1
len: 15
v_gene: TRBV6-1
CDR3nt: TGTGCCAGCACGGAGCGGGAGGGATCCTACAATGAGCAGTTCTTC
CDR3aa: CASTEREGSYNEQFF